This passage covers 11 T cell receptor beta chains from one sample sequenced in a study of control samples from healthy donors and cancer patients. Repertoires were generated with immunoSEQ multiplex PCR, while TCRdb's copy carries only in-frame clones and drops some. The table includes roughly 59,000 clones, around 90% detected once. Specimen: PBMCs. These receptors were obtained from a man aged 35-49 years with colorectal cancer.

The CDR3 sequence: CASSEISIETGTYSPLHF. DNA of the CDR3: TGTGCCAGCAGTGAAATTTCTATTGAAACCGGGACCTATTCACCCCTCCACTTT. The V call is TRBV6-1, the J call TRBJ1-6; a possible D gene is TRBD1 (5 bases). The CDR3 runs to 18 residues. Trimming took off 2 bases at V and 8 bases at J, with 22 bases between the two ends. Germline CDR1 MNHNS, CDR2 SASEGT.

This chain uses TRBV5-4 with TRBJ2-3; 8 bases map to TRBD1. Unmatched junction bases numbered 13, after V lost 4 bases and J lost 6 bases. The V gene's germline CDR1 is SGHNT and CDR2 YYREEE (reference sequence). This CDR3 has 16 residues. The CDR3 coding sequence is TGTGCCAGCAGCCCCGCGGCCGGCAGGGGGCGGGATACGCAGTATTTT. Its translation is CASSPAAGRGRDTQYF.

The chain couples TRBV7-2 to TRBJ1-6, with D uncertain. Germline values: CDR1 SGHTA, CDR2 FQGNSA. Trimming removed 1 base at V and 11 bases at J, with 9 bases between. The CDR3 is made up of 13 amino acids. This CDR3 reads CASSLDEAPPLHF. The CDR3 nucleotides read TGTGCCAGCAGCTTAGACGAAGCGCCACCCCTCCACTTT.

CDR3 protein: CASSQGRVGAFF. DNA for the CDR3: TGTGCCAGCAGTCAGGGCAGGGTTGGAGCTTTCTTT. The chain carries TRBV6-2 or TRBV6-3 and TRBJ1-1; TRBD1 is a possible D gene (5 bases). CDR3 length: 12 residues. Germline V gives CDR1 MNHEY, CDR2 SVGEGT. Deletions cut 5 bases from V and 10 bases from J, with 14 bases between.

CDR3 loop: CASSPGGAPSYEQYF. The CDR3 DNA reads as TGTGCCAGCAGCCCCGGCGGGGCTCCCTCCTACGAGCAGTACTTC. The chain carries TRBV7-9 and TRBJ2-7, with a tentative D call TRBD2 (6 bases). Germline CDR1 reads SEHNR; CDR2 reads FQNEAQ (reference sequence). Trimming cost V 5 bases and J 0 bases, with 14 bases left between them. The CDR3 has 15 amino acids.

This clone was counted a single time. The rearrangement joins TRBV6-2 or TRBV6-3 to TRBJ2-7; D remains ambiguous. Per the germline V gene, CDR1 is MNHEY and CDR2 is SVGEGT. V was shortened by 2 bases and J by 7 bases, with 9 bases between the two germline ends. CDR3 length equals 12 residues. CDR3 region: CASSYAYPEQYF. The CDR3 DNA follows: TGTGCCAGCAGTTACGCCTACCCTGAGCAGTACTTC.

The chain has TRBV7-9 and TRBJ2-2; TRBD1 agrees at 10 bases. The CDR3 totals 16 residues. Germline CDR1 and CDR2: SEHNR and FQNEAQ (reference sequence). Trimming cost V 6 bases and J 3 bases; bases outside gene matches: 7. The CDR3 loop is CASRRRTGGDTGELFF. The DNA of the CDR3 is TGTGCCAGCAGACGACGGACAGGGGGGGACACCGGGGAGCTGTTTTTT.

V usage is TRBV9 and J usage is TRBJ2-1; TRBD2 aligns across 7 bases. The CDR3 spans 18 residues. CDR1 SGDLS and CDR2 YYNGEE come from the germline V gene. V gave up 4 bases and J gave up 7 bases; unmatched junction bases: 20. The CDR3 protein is CASSTTGTGTKEGNEQFF. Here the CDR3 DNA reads TGTGCCAGCAGCACAACTGGGACGGGGACTAAGGAGGGGAATGAGCAGTTCTTC.

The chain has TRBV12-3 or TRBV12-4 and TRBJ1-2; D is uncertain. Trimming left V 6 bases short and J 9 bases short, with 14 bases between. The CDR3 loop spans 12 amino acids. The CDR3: CASSKEGSRYTF. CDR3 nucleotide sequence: TGTGCCAGCAGCAAAGAAGGCTCCCGCTACACCTTC.

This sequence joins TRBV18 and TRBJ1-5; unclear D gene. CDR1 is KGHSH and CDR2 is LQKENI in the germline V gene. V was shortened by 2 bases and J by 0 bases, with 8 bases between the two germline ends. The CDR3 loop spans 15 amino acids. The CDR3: CASSPMGSSNQPQHF. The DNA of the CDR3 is TGTGCCAGCTCACCAATGGGGTCTAGCAATCAGCCCCAGCATTTT.

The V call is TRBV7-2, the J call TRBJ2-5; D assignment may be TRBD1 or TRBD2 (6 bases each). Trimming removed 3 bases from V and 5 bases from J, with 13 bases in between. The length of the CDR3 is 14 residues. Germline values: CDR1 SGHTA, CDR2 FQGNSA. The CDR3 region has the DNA TGTGCCAGCAGCTTTGAGGGGGGCAGGGAGACCCAGTACTTC. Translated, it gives CASSFEGGRETQYF.